The clone carrying this T cell receptor beta chain is termed medium-sized. No antigen is known for it. RNA, once extracted, was reverse transcribed into cDNA for use as the sequencing template. Some clones are missing from TCRdb's copy, which holds only in-frame ones; the method was immunoSEQ multiplex PCR. The sample records approximately 130,000 clones, roughly 50% being singletons. PBMCs served as the source from which CD4+ and CD8+ T cells were sorted. This sample was taken from a study of CD8+ T cells in alopecia areata. Findings and limits, study-wide: Alopecia totalis/universalis scalp especially showed more expanded CD8+ clones than normal scalp. Patients displayed less clarity in TCR sharing than mice, a finding possibly related to HLA.

The junction had 4 bases not matched to a gene; V was cut back by 0 bases and J by 4 bases. This CDR3 spans 15 amino acids. Germline V gene sequence: CDR1 SEHNR, CDR2 FQNEAQ (reference sequence). The chain couples TRBV7-9 to TRBJ1-2; TRBD1 aligns across 8 bases. This clonotype originated in a human donor with alopecia areata. What was sequenced was NKG2D-low CD8+ T cells sorted from blood. CDR3 bases: TGTGCCAGCAGCTTAGCGGACAGGGTAATCTATGGCTACACCTTC. This sequence encodes CASSLADRVIYGYTF.